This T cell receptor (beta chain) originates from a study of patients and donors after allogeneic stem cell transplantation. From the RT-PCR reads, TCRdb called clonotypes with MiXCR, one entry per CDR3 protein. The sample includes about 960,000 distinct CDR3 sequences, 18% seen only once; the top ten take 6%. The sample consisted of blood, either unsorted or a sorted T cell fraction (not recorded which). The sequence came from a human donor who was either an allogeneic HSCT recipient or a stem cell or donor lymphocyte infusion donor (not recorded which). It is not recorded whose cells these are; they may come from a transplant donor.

CDR3 in amino acids: CASSLTSGITYNEQFF. The CDR3 DNA reads TGTGCCAGCAGCTTAACTAGCGGGATAACCTACAATGAGCAGTTCTTC. This chain connects TRBV7-3 to TRBJ2-1; TRBD2 aligns across 8 bases. CDR1 and CDR2 from the germline V gene are SGHTA and FQGTGA. The CDR3 contains 16 residues. The trim removed 0 bases at V and 2 bases at J, leaving 3 bases unmatched.